This paragraph covers one TCR beta chain sequence. V shed 5 bases, J shed 6 bases, and the junction held 6 bases outside the gene matches. This CDR3 region has 14 residues. Germline lookup yields CDR1 SGHDN and CDR2 FVKESK. Data came from immunoSEQ multiplex PCR; TCRdb stores just in-frame clones and leaves some out. Among some 69,000 clones listed, approximately 93% were seen once. This entry belongs to a study of cytomegalovirus exposure and HLA in healthy donors. The gene calls are TRBV14 and TRBJ2-7; TRBD2 agrees at 11 bases. Specimen: PBMCs. This TCR came from a man younger than 35 in good health and CMV-seropositive. The CDR3 here is CASSTSGRRGEQYF. For the CDR3, the DNA is TGTGCCAGCAGCACTAGCGGGAGACGGGGCGAGCAGTACTTC.